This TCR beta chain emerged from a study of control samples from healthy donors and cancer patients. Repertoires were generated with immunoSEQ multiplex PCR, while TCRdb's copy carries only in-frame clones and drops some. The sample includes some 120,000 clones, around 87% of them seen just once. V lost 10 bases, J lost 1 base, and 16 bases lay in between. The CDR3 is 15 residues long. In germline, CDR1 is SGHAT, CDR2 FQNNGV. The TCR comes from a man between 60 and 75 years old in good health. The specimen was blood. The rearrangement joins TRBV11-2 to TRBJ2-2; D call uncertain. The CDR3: CAIAGLKRNTGELFF. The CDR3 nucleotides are TGTGCCATTGCTGGTTTGAAGCGGAACACCGGGGAGCTGTTTTTT.